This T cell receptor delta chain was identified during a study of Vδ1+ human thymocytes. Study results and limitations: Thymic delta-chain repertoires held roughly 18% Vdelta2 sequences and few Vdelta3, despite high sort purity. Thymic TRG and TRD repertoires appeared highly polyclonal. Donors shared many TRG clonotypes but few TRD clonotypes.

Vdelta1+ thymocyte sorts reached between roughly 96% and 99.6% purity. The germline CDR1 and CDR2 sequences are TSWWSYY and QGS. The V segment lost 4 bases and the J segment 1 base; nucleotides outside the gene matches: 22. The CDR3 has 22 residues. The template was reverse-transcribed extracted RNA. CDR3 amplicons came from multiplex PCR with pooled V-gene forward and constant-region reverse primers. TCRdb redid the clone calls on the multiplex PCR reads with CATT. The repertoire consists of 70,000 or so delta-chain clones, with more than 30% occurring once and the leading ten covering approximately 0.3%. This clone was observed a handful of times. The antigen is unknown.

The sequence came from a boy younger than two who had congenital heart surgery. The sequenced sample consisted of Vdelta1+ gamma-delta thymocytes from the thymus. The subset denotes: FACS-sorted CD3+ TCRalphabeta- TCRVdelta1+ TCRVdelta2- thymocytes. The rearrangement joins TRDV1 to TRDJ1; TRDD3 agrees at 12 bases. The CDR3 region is CALGGLSWNPRTGGYCTDKLIF. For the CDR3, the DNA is TGTGCTCTTGGGGGGCTTTCATGGAATCCCCGTACTGGGGGATACTGCACCGATAAACTCATCTTT.